This T cell receptor beta chain appears in the sequencing data of a study of technical replicates of blood from several donors. Germline V gene data show CDR1 as KGHSH and CDR2 as LQKENI. The CDR3 runs 14 residues. Trimming pared 4 bases from V and 7 bases from J, leaving 14 bases between. The table came from immunoSEQ multiplex PCR; TCRdb's copy has only in-frame clones and leaves some out. This table has approximately 53,000 clones, approximately 95% appearing once. V and J are TRBV18 and TRBJ2-1; TRBD1 is a possible D gene (6 bases). Sequenced sample: T cells isolated from PBMCs. This receptor was identified in a human donor in good health. This CDR3 reads CASSLAGAVNEQFF. The CDR3 nucleotides are TGTGCCAGCTCACTCGCAGGGGCTGTAAATGAGCAGTTCTTC.